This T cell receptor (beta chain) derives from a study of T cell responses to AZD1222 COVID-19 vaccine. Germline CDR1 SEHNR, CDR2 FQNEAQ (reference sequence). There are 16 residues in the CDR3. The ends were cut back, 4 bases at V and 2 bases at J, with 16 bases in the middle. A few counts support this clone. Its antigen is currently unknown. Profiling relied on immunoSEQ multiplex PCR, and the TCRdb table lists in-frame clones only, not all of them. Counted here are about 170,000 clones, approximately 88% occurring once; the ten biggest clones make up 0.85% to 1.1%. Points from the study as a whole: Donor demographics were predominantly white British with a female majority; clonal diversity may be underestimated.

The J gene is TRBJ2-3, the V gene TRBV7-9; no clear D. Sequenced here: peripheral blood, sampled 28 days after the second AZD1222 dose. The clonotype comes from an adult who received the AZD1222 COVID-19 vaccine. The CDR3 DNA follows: TGTGCCAGCAGCTCTCGGTGGTACAAATCCACAGATACGCAGTATTTT. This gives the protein CASSSRWYKSTDTQYF.